This record covers a single T cell receptor (beta chain). Its antigen is unidentified. Amplification yielded TCR beta CDR3 regions, with RNA transcripts as the source. When the TCR CDR3 underwent first-round RT-PCR, the HTBI primer set was used. MiXCR was run by TCRdb on the multiplex PCR reads, yielding one entry per CDR3 protein. The sample contains 550,000 to 600,000 distinct CDR3 sequences, approximately 44% of which appear only once. Clinical symptoms, serum thyroxine, TRAb, thyroid ultrasound and orbital computed tomography informed diagnoses. This entry is derived from a study of T cells in Graves' hyperthyroidism and ophthalmopathy. General study findings and limits: Among thyroid clonotypes expanded above 0.001, most also appeared in blood.

The sample was peripheral blood or thyroid tissue (not recorded which). The clonotype originates from an adult woman with Graves' disease, either hyperthyroidism or ophthalmopathy (not recorded which).

The CDR3 reads CSALMREGVQETQYF. The CDR3 DNA sequence: TGCAGTGCCCTCATGCGTGAGGGGGTCCAAGAGACCCAGTACTTC. The chain has TRBV20-1 and TRBJ2-5, with D possibly matching TRBD1 (6 bases). V was cut by 6 bases and J by 1 base, with 18 bases left in between. The CDR3 covers 15 residues. Germline lookup yields CDR1 DFQATT and CDR2 SNEGSKA (reference sequence).